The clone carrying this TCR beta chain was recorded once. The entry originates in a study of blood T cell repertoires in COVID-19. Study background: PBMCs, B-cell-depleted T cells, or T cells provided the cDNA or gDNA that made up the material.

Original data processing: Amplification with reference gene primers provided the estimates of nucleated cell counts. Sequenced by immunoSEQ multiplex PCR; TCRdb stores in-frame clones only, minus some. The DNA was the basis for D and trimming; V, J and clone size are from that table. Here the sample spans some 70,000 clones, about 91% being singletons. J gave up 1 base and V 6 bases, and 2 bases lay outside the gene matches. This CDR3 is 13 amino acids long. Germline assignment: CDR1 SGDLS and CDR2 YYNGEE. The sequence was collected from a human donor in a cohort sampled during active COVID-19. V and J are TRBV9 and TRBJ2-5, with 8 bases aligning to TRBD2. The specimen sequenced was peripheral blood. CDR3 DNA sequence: TGTGCCAGCAACCGGGAGGGCCAAGAGACCCAGTACTTC. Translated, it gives CASNREGQETQYF.